The source of this T cell receptor (beta chain) is a study of shared clonotypes between healthy human individuals. Study-level background: Plates per donor: three CD4 naive, three CD4 memory, two CD8 naive, one CD8 memory.

Measured with immunoSEQ multiplex PCR; TCRdb has only the in-frame clones, and not every one. The sample has 2,500,000 or so clones, approximately 92% seen once; the top ten hold around 0.15%. This receptor was obtained from a man aged 18 to 29 in good health. The specimen sequenced was naive CD4+ T cells sorted from blood. Noted subset: CD45RA+ positively selected.

The CDR3 coding sequence is TGTGCCAGCAGCTTAGTGGGGGACAGGGGTAACACTGAAGCTTTCTTT. Amino acids: CASSLVGDRGNTEAFF. V is TRBV11-1 and J is TRBJ1-1, with 10 bases lining up with TRBD1. CDR1 SGHAT and CDR2 FQDESV come from the germline V gene (reference sequence). The V segment lost 1 base and the J segment 2 bases; nucleotides outside the gene matches: 4. The CDR3 consists of 16 residues.